This T cell receptor beta chain is from a study of T cell changes during pregnancy in multiple sclerosis. Germline lookup yields CDR1 SGHKS and CDR2 YYEKEE (reference sequence). This CDR3 has 14 residues. V was clipped by 1 base and J by 7 bases, with 14 bases between them. Profiled with immunoSEQ multiplex PCR; TCRdb holds only in-frame clones, not every one. The profile covers 85,000 to 110,000 clones, with roughly 92% appearing a single time and 0.9% to 0.95% taken by the ten largest. The TCR sequence derives from a female donor with multiple sclerosis, enrolled in a pregnancy study. This chain links TRBV5-5 with TRBJ1-2; tentatively, D is TRBD1 (5 bases). Sample: peripheral blood, taken after pregnancy. CDR3 residues: CASSLKTNGGGYTF. The CDR3 bases are TGTGCCAGCAGCTTGAAGACCAACGGGGGTGGCTACACCTTC.